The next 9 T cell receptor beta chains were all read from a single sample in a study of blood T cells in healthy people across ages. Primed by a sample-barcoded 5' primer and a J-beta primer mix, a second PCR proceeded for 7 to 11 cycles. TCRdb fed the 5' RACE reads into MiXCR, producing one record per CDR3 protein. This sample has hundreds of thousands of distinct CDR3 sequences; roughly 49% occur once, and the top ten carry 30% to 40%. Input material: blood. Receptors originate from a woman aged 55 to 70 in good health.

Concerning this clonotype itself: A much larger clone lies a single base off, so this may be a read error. The CDR3 loop is CAISPRDRDWEQYF. The CDR3 DNA sequence: TGTGCCATCAGCCCCCGGGACAGGGACTGGGAGCAGTACTTC. The V gene is TRBV10-3, the J gene TRBJ2-7, with TRBD1 identical over 9 bases. Germline trimming cut 6 bases from V and 7 bases from J; bases unmatched to any gene: 10. Germline CDR1 ENHRY, CDR2 SYGVKD. The CDR3 has 14 residues.

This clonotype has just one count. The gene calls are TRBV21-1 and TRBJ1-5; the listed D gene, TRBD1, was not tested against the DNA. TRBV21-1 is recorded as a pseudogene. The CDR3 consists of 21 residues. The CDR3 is CASSKGGVTGGLDAGNQPQHF. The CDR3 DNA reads TGTGCCAGCAGCAAAGGCGGTGTTACAGGGGGCCTCGACGCTGGGAATCAGCCCCAGCATTTT.

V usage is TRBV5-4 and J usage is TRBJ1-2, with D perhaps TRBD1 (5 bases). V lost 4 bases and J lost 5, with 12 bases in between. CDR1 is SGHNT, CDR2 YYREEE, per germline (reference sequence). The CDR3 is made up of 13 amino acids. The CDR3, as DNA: TGTGCCAGCAGCCGCTCAGGGCAGTATGGCTACACCTTC. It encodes CASSRSGQYGYTF.

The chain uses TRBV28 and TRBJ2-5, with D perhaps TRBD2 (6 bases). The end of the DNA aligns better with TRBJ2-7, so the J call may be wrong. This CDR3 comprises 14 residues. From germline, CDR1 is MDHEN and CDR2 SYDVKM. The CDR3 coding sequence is TGTGCCAGCGGACGTTCGGGACTCCCCTACGAGCAGTACTTC. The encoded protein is CASGRSGLPYEQYF.

DNA of the CDR3: TGCAGTGTGGAAGGCCCCGGCACAGATACGCAGTATTTT. It codes for CSVEGPGTDTQYF. The V gene is TRBV20-1, the J gene TRBJ2-3; D is undetermined. V was trimmed by 7 bases and J by 1 base, leaving 12 bases between them. The V gene's germline CDR1 is DFQATT and CDR2 SNEGSKA (reference sequence). The CDR3 is 13 residues long.

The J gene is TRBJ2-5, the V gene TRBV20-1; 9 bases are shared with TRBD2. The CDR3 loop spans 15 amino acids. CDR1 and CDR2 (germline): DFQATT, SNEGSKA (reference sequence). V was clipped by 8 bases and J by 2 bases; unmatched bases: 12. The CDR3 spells CSSSPTSGSQETQYF. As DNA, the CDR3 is TGCAGTTCAAGTCCCACTAGCGGGTCTCAAGAGACCCAGTACTTC.

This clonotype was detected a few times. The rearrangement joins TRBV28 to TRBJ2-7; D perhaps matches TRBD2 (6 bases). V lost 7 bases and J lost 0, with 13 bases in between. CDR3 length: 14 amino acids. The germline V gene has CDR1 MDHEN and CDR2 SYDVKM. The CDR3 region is CASIHSGYSYEQYF. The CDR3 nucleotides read TGTGCCAGCATCCATAGCGGCTACTCCTACGAGCAGTACTTC.

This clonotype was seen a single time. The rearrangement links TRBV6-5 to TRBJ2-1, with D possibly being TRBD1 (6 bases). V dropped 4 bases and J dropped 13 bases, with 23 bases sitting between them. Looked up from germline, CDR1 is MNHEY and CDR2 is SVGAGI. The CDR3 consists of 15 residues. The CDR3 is CASSLLGGQQETQFF. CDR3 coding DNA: TGTGCCAGCAGTTTACTGGGCGGACAGCAAGAGACCCAGTTCTTC.

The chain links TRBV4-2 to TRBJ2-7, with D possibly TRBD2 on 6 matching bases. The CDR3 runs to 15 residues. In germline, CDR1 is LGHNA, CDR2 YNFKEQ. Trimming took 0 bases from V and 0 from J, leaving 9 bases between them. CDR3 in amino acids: CASSQELRDSYEQYF. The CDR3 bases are TGTGCCAGCAGCCAAGAGTTGCGGGACTCCTACGAGCAGTACTTC.